Below are 30 T cell receptor beta chains sequenced from a single sample in a study of T-cell memory formation after mild COVID-19. TCRdb ran MiXCR on the 5' RACE reads and lists one entry per CDR3 protein. The profile shows around 310,000 distinct CDR3 sequences, 14% of them singletons. The sample was PBMCs or a T cell subset sorted from them (not recorded which). The receptor source for this set is a man between 18 and 29 years old who had mild COVID-19 (a few samples of this study predate the infection). Cell type and time point are not known.

The chain employs TRBV7-9 and TRBJ2-7; D gene uncertain. Trimming removed 1 base at V and 6 bases at J, with 10 bases between. This CDR3 has 13 residues. Germline CDR1 and CDR2: SEHNR and FQNEAQ (reference sequence). The CDR3 loop reads CASSLGEGREQYF. CDR3 nucleotides: TGTGCCAGCAGCTTAGGGGAAGGGCGCGAGCAGTACTTC.

The rearrangement uses TRBV20-1 and TRBJ2-5, with no clear D. This CDR3 has 14 amino acids. In germline, CDR1 is DFQATT, CDR2 SNEGSKA (reference sequence). The V and J ends lost 5 bases and 0 bases respectively, with 13 bases between them. CDR3 amino acids: CSAPRRLYQETQYF. In DNA form, the CDR3 reads TGCAGTGCTCCCCGACGGTTGTACCAAGAGACCCAGTACTTC.

Details on this clonotype: At one boundary the junction diverges from the germline segment, which might be a read error. The chain employs TRBV20-1 and TRBJ2-5; D gene unclear. CDR3 length: 14 amino acids. The germline V gene encodes CDR1 DFQATT and CDR2 SNEGSKA (reference sequence). This CDR3 reads CSARAASVQGTQYF. CDR3 nucleotides: TGCAGTGCTAGAGCCGCCAGCGTCCAAGGGACCCAGTACTTC.

The rearrangement joins TRBV7-9 to TRBJ1-1, with D uncertain. The CDR3 covers 14 residues. In germline, CDR1 is SEHNR, CDR2 FQNEAQ (reference sequence). Trimming removed 5 bases at V and 3 bases at J, with 13 bases between. CDR3 sequence: CASSPPGTYTEAFF. Here the CDR3 DNA reads TGTGCCAGCAGCCCCCCAGGCACTTACACTGAAGCTTTCTTT. The entire variable domain, with the rest obtained from reference TRBV7-9 and TRBJ1-1, is as follows: DTGVSQNPRHKITKRGQNVTFRCDPISEHNRLYWYRQTLGQGPEFLTYFQNEAQLEKSRLLSDRFSAERPKGSFSTLEIQRTEQGDSAMYLCASSPPGTYTEAFFGQGTRLTVV.

The genes are TRBV6-2 or TRBV6-3 and TRBJ2-7, with a weak D call TRBD2 (5 bases). The germline gives CDR1 MNHEY, CDR2 SVGEGT. V shed 5 bases and J shed 5 bases, with 13 bases lying between them. This CDR3 contains 13 residues. CDR3 sequence (DNA): TGTGCCAGCAGTCCACCGCCGGGGAACGAGCAGTACGTC. It translates to CASSPPPGNEQYV.

V is TRBV2 and J is TRBJ2-2; either TRBD1 or TRBD2 may fit D (6 bases each). The CDR3 is made up of 16 amino acids. Per the germline V gene, CDR1 is SNHLY and CDR2 is FYNNEI. V was clipped by 2 bases and J by 4 bases, with 14 bases between them. CDR3 DNA: TGTGCCAGCAGTGAATTGGGGGGCGCGGGCACCGGGGAGCTGTTTTTT. Translating gives CASSELGGAGTGELFF.

The rearrangement uses TRBV20-1 and TRBJ2-5; D is undetermined. Germline CDR1 and CDR2: DFQATT and SNEGSKA (reference sequence). CDR3 length equals 12 residues. V was clipped by 3 bases and J by 5 bases, with 10 bases between them. The CDR3 loop is CSASGGLETQYF. CDR3 coding DNA: TGCAGTGCTAGTGGTGGCTTGGAGACCCAGTACTTC.

The rearrangement uses TRBV11-2 and TRBJ2-5, with 7 bases matching TRBD1. The CDR3 has 15 residues. The germline V gene has CDR1 SGHAT and CDR2 FQNNGV. V dropped 5 bases and J dropped 5; count of bases not matched to a gene: 11. CDR3 residues: CASSPGQALRETQYF. The CDR3 coding sequence is TGTGCCAGCAGCCCCGGACAGGCCCTGCGCGAGACCCAGTACTTC.

V and J are TRBV6-5 and TRBJ2-7, with 9 bases that match TRBD1. There are 14 residues in the CDR3. The V gene end was trimmed by 4 bases and the J gene end by 5 bases; junction bases not matched to a gene: 6. Looked up from germline, CDR1 is MNHEY and CDR2 is SVGAGI. The CDR3 DNA is TGTGCCAGCAGTTCACCGGGACAGGGCCACGAGCAGTACGTC. Protein product: CASSSPGQGHEQYV.

The count of this clonotype is one. V is TRBV6-5 and J is TRBJ1-1; 8 positions agree with TRBD1. Germline V gene sequence: CDR1 MNHEY, CDR2 SVGAGI. CDR3 length: 12 amino acids. Trimming removed 8 bases from V and 5 bases from J; junction bases left unmatched: 4. The CDR3: CASQGARTEAFF. The CDR3 bases are TGTGCCAGCCAGGGGGCGCGTACTGAAGCTTTCTTT.

The J gene is TRBJ2-1, the V gene TRBV10-2, with 9 bases fitting TRBD2. Germline CDR1 and CDR2: WSHSY and SAAADI. With 6 bases clipped from V and 10 bases from J, the junction kept 10 bases outside the gene matches. This CDR3 region has 14 residues. For the CDR3, the DNA is TGCGCCAGCAGCCCAGCGGGGGGTTCAGAAGAGCAGTTCTTC. Its translation: CASSPAGGSEEQFF.

This clonotype was observed a few times. The chain couples TRBV5-1 to TRBJ1-2, with TRBD1 as a possible D gene (5 bases). CDR1 and CDR2 (germline): SGHRS, YFSETQ. This CDR3 is built from 16 residues. Trimming took off 0 bases at V and 0 bases at J, with 12 bases between the two ends. The DNA for the CDR3 is TGCGCCAGCAGCTTGGCGCCACAGGTAGCTAACTATGGCTACACCTTC. It specifies CASSLAPQVANYGYTF. The full variable domain, with the rest looked up from reference TRBV5-1 and TRBJ1-2, is KAGVTQTPRYLIKTRGQQVTLSCSPISGHRSVSWYQQTPGQGLQFLFEYFSETQRNKGNFPGRFSGRQFSNSRSEMNVSTLELGDSALYLCASSLAPQVANYGYTFGSGTRLTVV.

The chain has TRBV7-2 and TRBJ1-5, with a tentative D call TRBD1 (5 bases). Per germline, CDR1 SGHTA and CDR2 FQGNSA. CDR3 length: 13 amino acids. V lost 5 bases, J lost 5 bases, and 10 bases lay in between. The CDR3 spells CASSHRQYQPQHF. CDR3 sequence (DNA): TGTGCCAGCAGCCACCGACAGTATCAGCCCCAGCATTTT.

There are a few counts of this clonotype. J is TRBJ2-1 and V is TRBV6-1; 8 bases line up with TRBD1. CDR3 length: 14 residues. In germline, CDR1 is MNHNS, CDR2 SASEGT. V lost 2 bases, J lost 9 bases, and 6 bases stayed unmatched. The CDR3: CASSEYQGAFEQFF. The DNA of the CDR3 is TGTGCCAGCAGTGAATATCAGGGGGCTTTTGAGCAGTTCTTC.

A few counts support this clonotype. This chain joins TRBV7-9 and TRBJ2-5; 9 bases line up with TRBD1. Germline values: CDR1 SEHNR, CDR2 FQNEAQ (reference sequence). The CDR3 runs to 20 residues. The junction had 21 bases not matched to a gene; V was cut back by 2 bases and J by 5 bases. The CDR3, as DNA: TGTGCCAGCAGCTTATTATTGTCGGGTGTCTGGACAGGGGTGATCGAGACCCAGTACTTC. As protein: CASSLLLSGVWTGVIETQYF.

This clonotype was observed a handful of times. This sequence joins TRBV5-6 and TRBJ2-3; 8 bases align to TRBD2. Trimming took 0 bases from V and 3 from J; bases not matched to a gene: 12. The CDR3 sequence is 18 residues long. The germline V gene has CDR1 SGHDT and CDR2 YYEEEE. CDR3 nucleotides: TGTGCCAGCAGCTTGGAGAGCGGGAGCCCCTCCGGGACAGATACGCAGTATTTT. Translated, it gives CASSLESGSPSGTDTQYF.

This clonotype was seen once. The chain combines TRBV5-1 with TRBJ2-2; D not certain. V was trimmed by 0 bases and J by 3 bases, leaving 15 bases between them. This CDR3 is built from 17 residues. Germline V gene lookup returns CDR1 SGHRS and CDR2 YFSETQ. DNA of the CDR3: TGCGCCAGCAGCTTGGCACAGCCTTCTACGCACACCGGGGAGCTGTTTTTT. It specifies CASSLAQPSTHTGELFF.

The chain has TRBV27 and TRBJ2-2; D is perhaps TRBD1 (6 bases). V was cut by 2 bases and J by 4 bases, with 11 bases left in between. The germline V gene has CDR1 MNHEY and CDR2 SMNVEV (reference sequence). CDR3 length equals 15 residues. The CDR3 nucleotides are TGTGCCAGCAGTTTAGTGTTGGGGGCCACCGGGGAGCTGTTTTTT. Encoded protein: CASSLVLGATGELFF.

V is TRBV7-2 and J is TRBJ1-5; D not certain. Germline CDR1 is SGHTA and CDR2 is FQGNSA. V dropped 3 bases and J dropped 7 bases, with 13 bases sitting between them. The CDR3 contains 14 residues. For the CDR3, the DNA is TGTGCCAGCAGCTTCTCTGGGGTGGAACAGCCCCAGCATTTT. This encodes CASSFSGVEQPQHF.

V is TRBV5-1 and J is TRBJ1-6; D unclear. The V gene lost 0 bases and the J gene lost 13 bases, with 11 bases spanning the gap. CDR3 length: 13 amino acids. CDR1 is SGHRS, CDR2 YFSETQ, per germline. CDR3 sequence: CASSLDREIPLHF. The CDR3, as DNA: TGCGCCAGCAGCTTGGATAGGGAAATCCCCCTCCACTTT.

The chain recombines TRBV5-1 with TRBJ2-2; TRBD1 matches at 7 bases. The J segment lost 4 bases and the V segment lost 3 bases, leaving 3 bases of the junction unmatched. This CDR3 has 14 residues. Germline CDR1 is SGHRS and CDR2 is YFSETQ. CDR3 loop: CASSWTGITGELFF. The CDR3 nucleotides are TGCGCCAGCAGCTGGACAGGCATCACCGGGGAGCTGTTTTTT.

V gene TRBV4-1 combines with J gene TRBJ1-1; 8 nucleotides line up with TRBD1. CDR1 is MGHRA, CDR2 YSYEKL, per germline. The CDR3 sequence is 15 residues long. The J segment lost 1 base and the V segment lost 1 base, leaving 2 bases of the junction unmatched. CDR3 sequence reads: CASSQGGQANTEAFF. As DNA, the CDR3 is TGCGCCAGCAGCCAAGGGGGACAGGCGAACACTGAAGCTTTCTTT.

This chain uses TRBV7-9 with TRBJ2-1; D is tentatively TRBD1 or TRBD2 (6 bases each). The length of the CDR3 is 9 residues. In germline, CDR1 is SEHNR, CDR2 FQNEAQ (reference sequence). The V gene lost 5 bases and the J gene lost 14 bases, with 7 bases spanning the gap. The CDR3: CASSRGEFF. As DNA, the CDR3 is TGTGCCAGCAGCAGGGGGGAGTTCTTC.

The chain couples TRBV3-1 to TRBJ2-7, with 10 positions matching TRBD2. There are 15 residues in the CDR3. Germline V gene data show CDR1 as LGHDT and CDR2 as YNNKEL (reference sequence). With 3 bases clipped from V and 2 bases from J, the junction kept 4 bases outside the gene matches. The CDR3 DNA follows: TGTGCCAGCAGCCACCTACTAGCGGGGACCTACGAGCAGTACTTC. Its protein is CASSHLLAGTYEQYF.

The chain is built from TRBV7-2 and TRBJ2-3; 10 bases agree with TRBD2. This CDR3 is 17 amino acids long. Germline V gene sequence: CDR1 SGHTA, CDR2 FQGNSA. The V and J ends lost 1 base and 2 bases, in that order; junction bases with no gene match: 6. DNA for the CDR3: TGTGCCAGCAGCTTAGTTTCCGGGACTAGCGCCACAGATACGCAGTATTTT. It is translated as CASSLVSGTSATDTQYF.

DNA of the CDR3: TGCGCCAGCAGCTTGGAGGGGGGCGGCTACACCTTC. This gives the protein CASSLEGGGYTF. The chain recombines TRBV5-1 with TRBJ1-2; a possible D gene is TRBD1 (6 bases). Per the germline V gene, CDR1 is SGHRS and CDR2 is YFSETQ. The CDR3 is made up of 12 amino acids. Trimming cost V 0 bases and J 8 bases, with 8 bases left between them.

This clonotype was detected ten times or more. The rearrangement joins TRBV7-9 to TRBJ2-7; 8 positions agree with TRBD1. J gave up 6 bases and V 5 bases, and 6 bases lay outside the gene matches. The CDR3 loop spans 13 amino acids. CDR1 is SEHNR, CDR2 FQNEAQ, per germline (reference sequence). The CDR3 protein is CASSETGDAEQYV. CDR3 DNA: TGTGCCAGCAGCGAGACAGGGGACGCCGAGCAGTACGTC.

The CDR3 region has the DNA TGTGCCAGCAGTCGAACTAGCGGGTTCCAAGAGACCCAGTACTTC. It codes for CASSRTSGFQETQYF. V gene TRBV7-2 combines with J gene TRBJ2-5; 9 positions match TRBD2. Germline trimming cut 6 bases from V and 1 base from J; bases unmatched to any gene: 6. Germline V lookup: CDR1 SGHTA, CDR2 FQGNSA. The CDR3 runs 15 residues.

The chain links TRBV6-2 or TRBV6-3 to TRBJ1-1, with unresolved D. The CDR3 contains 13 residues. CDR1 MNHEY and CDR2 SVGEGT come from the germline V gene. The ends were cut back, 5 bases at V and 7 bases at J, with 14 bases in the middle. The CDR3 DNA reads TGTGCCAGCAGTAGGACCTGGTACGGTGAAGCTTTCTTT. Translated: CASSRTWYGEAFF.

The chain couples TRBV7-9 to TRBJ2-3; D remains ambiguous. V was clipped by 5 bases and J by 11 bases, with 8 bases between them. Per the germline V gene, CDR1 is SEHNR and CDR2 is FQNEAQ (reference sequence). CDR3 size: 10 residues. Written as DNA, the CDR3 is TGTGCCAGCAGCGGCAAAGAGCAGTATTTT. Translated: CASSGKEQYF. The whole variable domain, remainder taken from reference TRBV7-9 and TRBJ2-3, is DTGVSQNPRHKITKRGQNVTFRCDPISEHNRLYWYRQTLGQGPEFLTYFQNEAQLEKSRLLSDRFSAERPKGSFSTLEIQRTEQGDSAMYLCASSGKEQYFGPGTRLTVL.